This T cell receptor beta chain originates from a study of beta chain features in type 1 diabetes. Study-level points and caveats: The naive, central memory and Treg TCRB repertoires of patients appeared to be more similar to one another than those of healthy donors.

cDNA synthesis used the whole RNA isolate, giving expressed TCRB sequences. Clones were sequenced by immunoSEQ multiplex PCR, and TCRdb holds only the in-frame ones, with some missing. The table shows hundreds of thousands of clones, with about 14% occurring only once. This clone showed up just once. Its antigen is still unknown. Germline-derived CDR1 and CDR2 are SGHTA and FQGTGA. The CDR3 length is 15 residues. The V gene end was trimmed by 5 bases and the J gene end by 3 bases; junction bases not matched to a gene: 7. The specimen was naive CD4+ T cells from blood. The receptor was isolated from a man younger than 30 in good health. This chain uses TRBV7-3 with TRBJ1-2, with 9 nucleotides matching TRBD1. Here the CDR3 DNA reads TGTGCCAGCAGCCCCGGGACAGGGATAGACTATGGCTACACCTTC. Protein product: CASSPGTGIDYGYTF.